The 7 T cell receptor beta chains below were found in one sample sequenced in a study of blood T cell repertoires in COVID-19. TCRdb keeps only in-frame clones here, not all; method: immunoSEQ multiplex PCR. The sample has about 190,000 clones, 88% seen once. Sample: peripheral blood. Receptors originate from a man in his sixties or seventies with active or convalescent COVID-19.

The V call is TRBV11-2, the J call TRBJ1-6; the D is unclear. The CDR3 is made up of 16 amino acids. The V end was cut by 6 bases, the J end by 0 bases, with 12 bases between. Germline loops: CDR1 SGHAT, CDR2 FQNNGV. The CDR3 here is CASRSTPSSYNSPLHF. CDR3 DNA: TGTGCCAGCAGGTCGACTCCTAGCTCCTATAATTCACCCCTCCACTTT.

The rearrangement uses TRBV9 and TRBJ2-3; 14 nucleotides match TRBD2. V shed 4 bases and J 0 bases; nucleotides not matched to a gene: 4. CDR1 SGDLS and CDR2 YYNGEE come from the germline V gene. This CDR3 has 17 residues. This CDR3 reads CASSTTSGGGSTDTQYF. The CDR3 nucleotides read TGTGCCAGCAGCACGACTAGCGGGGGGGGAAGCACAGATACGCAGTATTTT.

The chain carries TRBV11-3 and TRBJ2-3; 10 bases are shared with TRBD1. CDR1 is SGHNT and CDR2 is YENEEA in the germline V gene. Trimming took 7 bases from V and 4 from J; bases not matched to a gene: 8. The CDR3 covers 15 residues. The DNA for the CDR3 is TGTGCCAGCATCCCCCCAGGGACAGGGGCAGATACGCAGTATTTT. It encodes CASIPPGTGADTQYF.

This rearrangement joins TRBV9 to TRBJ1-5; TRBD1 is a possible D gene (5 bases). CDR1 is SGDLS and CDR2 is YYNGEE in the germline V gene. The CDR3 sequence is 14 residues long. Trimming removed 4 bases at V and 9 bases at J, with 17 bases between. The CDR3 DNA sequence: TGTGCCAGCAGCCCGTCGGGGAGGGGAGGGCCCCAGCATTTT. Translated: CASSPSGRGGPQHF.

The rearrangement joins TRBV6-5 to TRBJ1-6; D gene unclear. The V end was cut by 4 bases, the J end by 7 bases, with 5 bases between. This CDR3 is 12 amino acids long. Germline-derived CDR1 and CDR2 are MNHEY and SVGAGI. The CDR3: CASSLANSPLHF. The CDR3 nucleotides read TGTGCCAGCAGTTTAGCCAATTCACCCCTCCACTTT.

The gene calls are TRBV19 and TRBJ2-2; 7 bases match TRBD2. The CDR3 is 16 amino acids. CDR1 LNHDA and CDR2 SQIVND come from the germline V gene (reference sequence). V gave up 8 bases and J gave up 6 bases; unmatched junction bases: 15. The CDR3 DNA sequence: TGTGCCAGTCATTCTCCTAGAGGGAGGGCCCCCGGGGAGCTGTTTTTT. Translating gives CASHSPRGRAPGELFF.

V usage is TRBV7-6 and J usage is TRBJ1-1; possibly TRBD1 for D (6 bases). Germline CDR1 SGHVS, CDR2 FNYEAQ. The CDR3 is 17 amino acids. Trimming took off 1 base at V and 1 base at J, with 16 bases between the two ends. CDR3 sequence reads: CASSLGTPGTSNTEAFF. CDR3 coding DNA: TGTGCCAGCAGCTTAGGGACCCCCGGGACATCGAACACTGAAGCTTTCTTT.